A single sample is the source of the 4 T cell receptor beta chains below, sequenced in a study of blood T cell repertoires in COVID-19. The table came from immunoSEQ multiplex PCR; TCRdb's copy has only in-frame clones and leaves some out. Among around 380,000 clones listed, over 65% were seen once. The sequenced material came from peripheral blood. Every receptor here comes from a human donor with acute or convalescent COVID-19. The donor label of this sample is uncertain.

This clone occurred a few times. The chain's CDR3 is CASSLSGVSYNEQFF. CDR3 nucleotide sequence: TGTGCCAGCAGCTTATCAGGGGTCTCCTACAATGAGCAGTTCTTC. The chain employs TRBV7-9 and TRBJ2-1; a possible D gene is TRBD1 (6 bases). This CDR3 has 15 amino acids. Germline values: CDR1 SEHNR, CDR2 FQNEAQ (reference sequence). V lost 2 bases to trimming and J lost 0 bases, with 8 bases between them.

The chain links TRBV19 to TRBJ1-2; D is unclear. The CDR3 contains 13 residues. V lost 3 bases and J lost 4, with 9 bases in between. Germline CDR1 LNHDA, CDR2 SQIVND (reference sequence). CDR3 sequence: CASSILPVYGYTF. The CDR3 DNA reads TGTGCCAGTAGTATCCTCCCGGTCTATGGCTACACCTTC.

The CDR3 reads CASSQWQGRHGYTF. As DNA, the CDR3 is TGTGCCAGCAGCCAATGGCAGGGGAGACATGGCTACACCTTC. V usage is TRBV3-1 (or the pseudogene TRBV3-2) and J usage is TRBJ1-2; TRBD1 is a possible D gene (6 bases). CDR1 LGHDT and CDR2 YNNKEL come from the germline V gene (reference sequence). V was trimmed by 2 bases and J by 6 bases, leaving 13 bases between them. The CDR3 totals 14 residues.

The chain recombines TRBV6-5 with TRBJ1-1; possibly TRBD1 for D (5 bases). V was trimmed by 7 bases and J by 4 bases, leaving 10 bases between them. The CDR3 length is 12 residues. Germline CDR1 MNHEY, CDR2 SVGAGI. DNA for the CDR3: TGTGCCAGCAAAACAGGAGTCACTGAAGCTTTCTTT. It codes for CASKTGVTEAFF.